This record covers a single T cell receptor beta chain. These data are taken from a study of T cell repertoires in ileal Crohn's disease. This CDR3 spans 15 amino acids. Germline CDR1 and CDR2: SNHLY and FYNNEI. V was clipped by 7 bases and J by 2 bases, with 17 bases between them. Time point here: inflamed ileum from the surgical specimen. Generated by immunoSEQ multiplex PCR, the TCRdb table keeps only in-frame clones and is missing some. The data show some 6,000 clones, with more than 75% seen just once and 42% held by the top ten. This receptor was obtained from an adult with Crohn's disease. Material: ileal tissue. This chain connects TRBV2 to TRBJ2-5; possibly TRBD2 for D (6 bases). The CDR3 spells CASNGPVGGQETQYF. The CDR3 DNA reads TGTGCCAGCAATGGGCCAGTGGGGGGTCAAGAGACCCAGTACTTC.